This TCR beta chain was sequenced for a study of vaccination effects on CD4 cells after COVID-19. Study-level information: The median interval between the second dose and post-vaccine sampling was 72 days.

CDR3 length: 13 amino acids. V was cut by 5 bases and J by 0 bases, with 7 bases left in between. Under the ViraFEST assay, PBMC were stimulated with viral peptide pools so that antigen-specific CD4+ T cells expanded. Sequencing was performed afterwards. Following an approximately 9-day culture, CD4+ T cells were purified. Two-dose vaccination with either BNT162b2 or mRNA-1273 was given to the participants. This clone was found once. As yet, its antigen is unknown. The method was immunoSEQ multiplex PCR; TCRdb's version includes in-frame clones alone and lacks a portion of them. The sample records 40,000 to 50,000 clones, about 70% being singletons.

The source is a human donor who received a COVID-19 vaccine. The sample was CD4+ T cells from PBMCs cultured with HCoV-OC43 spike peptides, taken after COVID-19 vaccination. Indicated subset: HCoV-OC43 spike overlapping peptide pool stimulation. V is TRBV12-3 or TRBV12-4 and J is TRBJ1-2; D gene ambiguous. This chain's CDR3 is CASSVLANYGYTF. The DNA of the CDR3 is TGTGCCAGCAGTGTGTTAGCTAACTATGGCTACACCTTC.